The 21 T cell receptor beta chains in this list originate from one sample, sequenced in a study of blood T cell repertoires in COVID-19 (TCRdb year 2020). The library came from the immunoSEQ multiplex PCR assay. The immuneACCESS repertoire file appears here via TCRdb, limited to in-frame rearrangements. These files lack a portion of the clones; in checked studies, under half of the deficit traces to unresolved V genes, and the cause of the others is not known. The sample table shows about 68,000 clones, and 80% to 90% are seen once. 2% to 2.5% of the sample goes to the ten largest clones. The material sequenced was peripheral blood. Receptor source: a human donor in a cohort sampled during active COVID-19.

The chain employs TRBV18 and TRBJ1-2, with D tentatively TRBD1 (6 bases). Germline-derived CDR1 and CDR2 are KGHSH and LQKENI. V was pared by 3 bases and J by 4 bases, with 15 bases between. CDR3 length: 15 residues. The CDR3 spells CASSPVAGVIYGYTF. The CDR3 bases are TGTGCCAGCTCACCCGTGGCAGGGGTAATCTATGGCTACACCTTC.

This clone was recorded once. Distinct nucleotide sequences in the sample also encode this CDR3. V usage is TRBV5-1 and J usage is TRBJ2-1; TRBD1 is a possible D gene (6 bases). Germline V gene lookup returns CDR1 SGHRS and CDR2 YFSETQ. There are 13 residues in the CDR3. The V end was cut by 4 bases, the J end by 4 bases, with 9 bases between. This CDR3 is CASSLGQYNEQFF. DNA for the CDR3: TGCGCCAGCAGCCTAGGACAGTACAATGAGCAGTTCTTC.

V usage is TRBV7-2 and J usage is TRBJ1-2; no clear D. The CDR3 totals 13 residues. Trimming stripped 4 bases from V and 8 bases from J, with 14 bases between. Germline lookup yields CDR1 SGHTA and CDR2 FQGNSA. The CDR3 nucleotides read TGTGCCAGCAGCTACTCGCGCGGAGGCGGCTACACCTTC. It translates to CASSYSRGGGYTF.

This chain uses TRBV21-1 with TRBJ2-7; the table names TRBD2, a call not compared with the DNA. TRBV21-1 is reported as a pseudogene. This CDR3 is 14 amino acids long. CDR3 loop: CARMGLAAFYEQYF. The CDR3 DNA reads as TGTGCCAGGATGGGACTAGCCGCATTCTACGAGCAGTACTTC.

The V call is TRBV30, the J call TRBJ1-4; possible D gene TRBD1, 5 bases. Germline CDR1 and CDR2: GTSNPN and SVGIG (reference sequence). CDR3 size: 16 residues. The V gene lost 0 bases and the J gene lost 8 bases, with 19 bases spanning the gap. Written as DNA, the CDR3 is TGTGCCTGGAGTGTACGCAGGAGGGGTTTTTACGAAAAACTGTTTTTT. Its translation is CAWSVRRRGFYEKLFF.

The genes are TRBV18 and TRBJ1-1; D is possibly TRBD1 (5 bases). The CDR3 sequence is 15 residues long. Germline V gene sequence: CDR1 KGHSH, CDR2 LQKENI. Trimming took 4 bases from V and 4 from J, leaving 16 bases between them. CDR3 amino acids: CASSQQDGSSTEAFF. The CDR3, as DNA: TGTGCCAGCTCACAACAGGACGGATCAAGCACTGAAGCTTTCTTT. The whole variable domain, filled in from reference TRBV18 and TRBJ1-1, reads NAGVMQNPRHLVRRRGQEARLRCSPMKGHSHVYWYRQLPEEGLKFMVYLQKENIIDESGMPKERFSAEFPKEGPSILRIQQVVRGDSAAYFCASSQQDGSSTEAFFGQGTRLTVV.

The chain recombines TRBV28 with TRBJ2-7; D unresolved. Trimming removed 4 bases from V and 0 bases from J, with 7 bases in between. The CDR3 is 13 residues long. The germline V gene encodes CDR1 MDHEN and CDR2 SYDVKM. Here the CDR3 reads CASSSTSSYEQYF. The CDR3 nucleotides are TGTGCCAGCAGTTCCACGAGCTCCTACGAGCAGTACTTC.

This clone has just one count. The gene calls are TRBV21-1 and TRBJ2-1; TRBD2, the table's D call, lacks a check against the DNA. TRBV21-1 is noted as a pseudogene. The CDR3 spans 10 residues. In DNA, the CDR3 is TGTGCCAGCAGCGCGGGGGAGCAGTTCTTC. It translates to CASSAGEQFF.

This sequence joins TRBV28 and TRBJ2-5; TRBD1 is a possible D gene (6 bases). The germline CDR1 and CDR2 sequences are MDHEN and SYDVKM. The CDR3 spans 14 residues. V shed 5 bases and J shed 6 bases, with 16 bases lying between them. CDR3 residues: CASSLPGTIKTQYF. The CDR3 DNA reads as TGTGCCAGCAGTCTCCCCGGGACAATAAAGACCCAGTACTTC. Filled out from reference TRBV28 and TRBJ2-5, the complete variable domain reads DVKVTQSSRYLVKRTGEKVFLECVQDMDHENMFWYRQDPGLGLRLIYFSYDVKMKEKGDIPEGYSVSREKKERFSLILESASTNQTSMYLCASSLPGTIKTQYFGPGTRLLVL.

This clone was seen a single time. J is TRBJ2-7 and V is TRBV2; possibly TRBD2 for D (6 bases). This CDR3 region has 14 residues. CDR1 SNHLY and CDR2 FYNNEI come from the germline V gene. The ends were cut back, 5 bases at V and 5 bases at J, with 16 bases in the middle. The CDR3 region has the DNA TGTGCCAGCAGTTCCCGACTAGGCTCTCACGAGCAGTACTTC. This encodes CASSSRLGSHEQYF.

This rearrangement joins TRBV9 to TRBJ2-1; 11 nucleotides agree with TRBD2. The CDR3 is made up of 14 amino acids. V shed 1 base and J 12 bases; nucleotides not matched to a gene: 6. Germline lookup yields CDR1 SGDLS and CDR2 YYNGEE. The CDR3 is CASSVLASGRTQFF. The CDR3, as DNA: TGTGCCAGCAGCGTATTGGCTAGCGGGAGGACGCAGTTCTTC.

This chain links TRBV19 with TRBJ1-1; TRBD1 matches 7 bases. The CDR3 contains 13 residues. V shed 8 bases and J 3 bases; nucleotides not matched to a gene: 6. Germline CDR1 LNHDA, CDR2 SQIVND (reference sequence). The CDR3 loop reads CASGDRFYTEAFF. The CDR3 DNA reads TGTGCCAGTGGGGACAGATTCTACACTGAAGCTTTCTTT.

The rearrangement uses TRBV30 and TRBJ2-7; 7 nucleotides agree with TRBD1. V shed 0 bases, J shed 2 bases, and the junction held 10 bases outside the gene matches. The CDR3 totals 16 residues. The V gene's germline CDR1 is GTSNPN and CDR2 SVGIG (reference sequence). CDR3 nucleotides: TGTGCCTGGAGTGTAAGCTCCACAGGGGACCCCTACGAGCAGTACTTC. This sequence encodes CAWSVSSTGDPYEQYF.

This clone was counted a few times. The rearrangement links TRBV6-5 to TRBJ2-6; perhaps TRBD1 as D (6 bases). CDR3 length: 15 amino acids. The germline V and J ends were trimmed by 8 bases and 0 bases, with 11 bases remaining between them. Germline loops: CDR1 MNHEY, CDR2 SVGAGI. DNA for the CDR3: TGTGCCAGCGCCCCAGGGGACTCTGGGGCCAACGTCCTGACTTTC. This translates into CASAPGDSGANVLTF.

The genes are TRBV30 and TRBJ1-5; no firm D call. The V and J ends lost 1 base and 0 bases respectively, with 10 bases between them. CDR1 and CDR2 (germline): GTSNPN, SVGIG (reference sequence). This CDR3 region has 15 residues. The CDR3 DNA reads TGTGCCTGGAGTGCCAGTAGCATTAGCAATCAGCCCCAGCATTTT. Its protein is CAWSASSISNQPQHF.

The CDR3: CASSRDRGPNEKLFF. CDR3 in DNA: TGCGCCAGCAGCAGGGACAGGGGTCCAAATGAAAAACTGTTTTTT. J is TRBJ1-4 and V is TRBV5-1, with 10 bases fitting TRBD1. V lost 4 bases to trimming and J lost 5 bases; unmatched junction nucleotides: 5. Germline lookup yields CDR1 SGHRS and CDR2 YFSETQ. The CDR3 spans 15 residues.

The CDR3 DNA sequence: TGTGCCAGCTGGGGGGGGCCCGGGGAGCTGTTTTTT. Amino acid sequence: CASWGGPGELFF. The V and J genes are TRBV7-9 and TRBJ2-2, with D possibly being TRBD2 (7 bases). This CDR3 has 12 residues. The ends were cut back, 8 bases at V and 6 bases at J, with 10 bases in the middle. Germline V CDR1 and CDR2: SEHNR, FQNEAQ (reference sequence).

The chain joins TRBV4-1 to TRBJ2-1; TRBD2 is a possible D gene (7 bases). Germline values: CDR1 MGHRA, CDR2 YSYEKL. V shed 1 base and J shed 8 bases, with 15 bases lying between them. CDR3 length: 15 residues. Here the CDR3 reads CASSQAGGGRYEQFF. CDR3 sequence (DNA): TGCGCCAGCAGCCAAGCTGGGGGGGGGCGGTATGAGCAGTTCTTC.

V and J are TRBV28 and TRBJ2-1, with D maybe TRBD2 (5 bases). The germline V gene encodes CDR1 MDHEN and CDR2 SYDVKM. This CDR3 has 13 residues. V was clipped by 7 bases and J by 4 bases, with 11 bases between them. CDR3 nucleotides: TGTGCCAGCAACCCCCCGGGGTACAATGAGCAGTTCTTC. Residues: CASNPPGYNEQFF.

The chain links TRBV5-1 to TRBJ1-2, with 7 positions matching TRBD1. CDR1 and CDR2 (germline): SGHRS, YFSETQ. J was trimmed by 1 base and V by 3 bases; bases with no gene match: 6. CDR3 length: 15 amino acids. The CDR3 DNA is TGCGCCAGCAGCTCCGGGACAGAAATTAACTATGGCTACACCTTC. Translation: CASSSGTEINYGYTF.

The chain joins TRBV11-3 to TRBJ2-2; 7 positions agree with TRBD2. The CDR3 is 17 amino acids. V shed 5 bases, J shed 5 bases, and the junction held 14 bases outside the gene matches. Per germline, CDR1 SGHNT and CDR2 YENEEA. The CDR3 DNA reads as TGTGCCAGCAGCGGGGCGAGGAGCCTGGGAGGGACCGGGGAGCTGTTTTTT. Protein product: CASSGARSLGGTGELFF.